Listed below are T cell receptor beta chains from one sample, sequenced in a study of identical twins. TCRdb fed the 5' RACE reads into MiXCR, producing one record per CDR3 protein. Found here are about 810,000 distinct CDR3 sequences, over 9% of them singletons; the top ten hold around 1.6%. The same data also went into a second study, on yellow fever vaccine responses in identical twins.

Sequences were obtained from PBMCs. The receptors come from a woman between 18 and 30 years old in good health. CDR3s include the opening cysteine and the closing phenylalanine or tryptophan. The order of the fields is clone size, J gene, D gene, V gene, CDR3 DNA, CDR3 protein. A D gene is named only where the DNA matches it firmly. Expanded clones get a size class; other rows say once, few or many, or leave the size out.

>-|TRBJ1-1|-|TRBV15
TGTGCCACCAGCAGGGAACAGGAAAACACTGAAGCTTTCTTT
CATSREQENTEAFF
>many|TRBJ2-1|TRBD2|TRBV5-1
TGCGCCAGCAGCTTATTTGCGGGGGGCGGGTTCAATGAGCAGTTCTTC
CASSLFAGGGFNEQFF
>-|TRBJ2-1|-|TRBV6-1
TGTGCCAGCAGCAAGACCGGGACCTCCCCTTACAATGAGCAGTTCTTC
CASSKTGTSPYNEQFF
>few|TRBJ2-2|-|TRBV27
TGTGCCAGCAGTTTCGGAAATACTAACACCGGGGAGCTGTTTTTT
CASSFGNTNTGELFF
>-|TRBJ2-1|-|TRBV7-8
TGTGCCAGCAGCTTAGCCGGACAGTTGATCACGGGTGAGCAGTTCTTC
CASSLAGQLITGEQFF
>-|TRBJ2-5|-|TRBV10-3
TGTGCCATCAGTGATACCCCGGAGACCCAGTACTTC
CAISDTPETQYF
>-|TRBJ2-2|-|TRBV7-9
TGTGCCAGCAGCTTACGGGCGGGGGACAAAACCGGGGAGCTGTTTTTT
CASSLRAGDKTGELFF
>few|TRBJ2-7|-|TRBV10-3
TGTGCCATCACAGGGATAGGCTCCTACGAGCAGTACTTC
CAITGIGSYEQYF
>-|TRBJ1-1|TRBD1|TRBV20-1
TGCAGTGCTACTAGGACAGGGAGTGAATCTGAAGCTTTCTTT
CSATRTGSESEAFF
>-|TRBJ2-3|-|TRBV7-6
TGTGCCAGCAGCCCCCGGGCATATGGCACAGATACGCAGTATTTT
CASSPRAYGTDTQYF
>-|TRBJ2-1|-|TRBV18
TGTGCCAGCTCACCGGTCTCCCTCAACCTTCACAATGAGCAGTTCTTC
CASSPVSLNLHNEQFF
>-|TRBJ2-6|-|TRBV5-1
TGCGCCAGCTATGAGACCTCTGGGGCCAACGTCCTGACTTTC
CASYETSGANVLTF
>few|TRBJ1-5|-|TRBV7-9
TGTGCCAGCAGCGTAACTAGCAATCAGCCCCAGCATTTT
CASSVTSNQPQHF
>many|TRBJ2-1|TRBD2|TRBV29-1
TGCAGCGTTAGAGCGGGAGGGCCCCATGAGCAGTTCTTC
CSVRAGGPHEQFF